These T cell receptor beta chains were read from a single sample in a study of cytomegalovirus exposure and HLA in healthy donors. Assay: immunoSEQ multiplex PCR; the TCRdb copy retains only in-frame clones and omits some. The table lists approximately 100,000 clones, around 81% of them singletons, with over 2% in the top ten. The sequencing sample was made of PBMCs. The receptors derive from a woman in her 30s in good health and CMV-seronegative. CDR3s include the opening cysteine and the closing phenylalanine or tryptophan. The D gene is left open where the match is weak. Expanded clones get a size class; other rows say once, few or many, or leave the size out.

V gene: TRBV7-9; D gene: TRBD1; CDR3 length: 14; clone size: NA; J gene: TRBJ2-7; CDR3 protein: CASTRTGALYEQYF; CDR3 DNA: TGTGCCAGCACCCGGACAGGGGCTCTCTACGAGCAGTACTTC
V gene: TRBV5-8; D gene: TRBD1; CDR3 length: 13; clone size: NA; J gene: TRBJ1-2; CDR3 protein: CASRLGQGYGYTF; CDR3 DNA: TGTGCCAGCAGGTTAGGACAGGGCTATGGCTACACCTTC
V gene: TRBV14; D gene: NA; CDR3 length: 12; clone size: few; J gene: TRBJ2-1; CDR3 protein: CASSQGTPKLFF; CDR3 DNA: TGTGCCAGCAGCCAAGGGACACCCAAACTCTTCTTC
V gene: TRBV7-6; D gene: NA; CDR3 length: 13; clone size: NA; J gene: TRBJ2-7; CDR3 protein: CASSVTGSYEQYF; CDR3 DNA: TGTGCCAGCAGCGTTACGGGTTCCTACGAGCAGTACTTC
V gene: TRBV20-1; D gene: NA; CDR3 length: 11; clone size: NA; J gene: TRBJ2-5; CDR3 protein: CSATHQETQYF; CDR3 DNA: TGCAGTGCAACACACCAAGAGACCCAGTACTTC
V gene: TRBV7-2; D gene: NA; CDR3 length: 15; clone size: NA; J gene: TRBJ1-1; CDR3 protein: CASSLRMGGTTEAFF; CDR3 DNA: TGTGCCAGCAGCCTCAGGATGGGAGGGACCACTGAAGCTTTCTTT
V gene: TRBV4-1; D gene: TRBD2; CDR3 length: 15; clone size: NA; J gene: TRBJ2-5; CDR3 protein: CASASGLAPRETQYF; CDR3 DNA: TGCGCCAGCGCCTCGGGACTAGCGCCGCGGGAGACCCAGTACTTC
V gene: TRBV6-1; D gene: NA; CDR3 length: 12; clone size: few; J gene: TRBJ2-3; CDR3 protein: CASTPPTDTQYF; CDR3 DNA: TGTGCCAGCACCCCTCCCACAGATACGCAGTATTTT
V gene: TRBV5-4; D gene: NA; CDR3 length: 15; clone size: NA; J gene: TRBJ1-4; CDR3 protein: CASRPGPATNEKLFF; CDR3 DNA: TGTGCCAGCAGACCAGGGCCAGCAACTAATGAAAAACTGTTTTTT
V gene: TRBV25-1; D gene: NA; CDR3 length: 14; clone size: NA; J gene: TRBJ2-7; CDR3 protein: CASREAGEVGEQYF; CDR3 DNA: TGTGCCAGCAGAGAAGCAGGGGAAGTGGGCGAGCAGTACTTC
V gene: TRBV4-3; D gene: NA; CDR3 length: 16; clone size: NA; J gene: TRBJ1-5; CDR3 protein: CASSQDSGGINQPQHF; CDR3 DNA: TGCGCCAGCAGCCAAGATTCGGGGGGAATCAATCAGCCCCAGCATTTT
V gene: TRBV19; D gene: NA; CDR3 length: 15; clone size: NA; J gene: TRBJ1-5; CDR3 protein: CASSTGVNSNQPQHF; CDR3 DNA: TGTGCCAGTAGTACGGGAGTTAATAGCAATCAGCCCCAGCATTTT
V gene: TRBV7-8; D gene: NA; CDR3 length: 15; clone size: NA; J gene: TRBJ1-5; CDR3 protein: CASSLPRVSNQPQHF; CDR3 DNA: TGTGCCAGCAGCTTGCCCAGGGTATCGAATCAGCCCCAGCATTTT
V gene: TRBV7-3; D gene: NA; CDR3 length: 13; clone size: NA; J gene: TRBJ2-5; CDR3 protein: CASSFTRGETQYF; CDR3 DNA: TGTGCCAGCAGCTTCACTAGAGGGGAGACCCAGTACTTC
V gene: TRBV6-1; D gene: TRBD1; CDR3 length: 14; clone size: once; J gene: TRBJ1-4; CDR3 protein: CASRRQGSGEKLFF; CDR3 DNA: TGTGCCAGCAGAAGACAGGGCTCAGGTGAAAAACTGTTTTTT
V gene: TRBV28; D gene: TRBD1; CDR3 length: 15; clone size: NA; J gene: TRBJ2-7; CDR3 protein: CASRSTGTGGSEQYF; CDR3 DNA: TGTGCCAGCAGGAGTACCGGGACAGGGGGGTCCGAGCAGTACTTC